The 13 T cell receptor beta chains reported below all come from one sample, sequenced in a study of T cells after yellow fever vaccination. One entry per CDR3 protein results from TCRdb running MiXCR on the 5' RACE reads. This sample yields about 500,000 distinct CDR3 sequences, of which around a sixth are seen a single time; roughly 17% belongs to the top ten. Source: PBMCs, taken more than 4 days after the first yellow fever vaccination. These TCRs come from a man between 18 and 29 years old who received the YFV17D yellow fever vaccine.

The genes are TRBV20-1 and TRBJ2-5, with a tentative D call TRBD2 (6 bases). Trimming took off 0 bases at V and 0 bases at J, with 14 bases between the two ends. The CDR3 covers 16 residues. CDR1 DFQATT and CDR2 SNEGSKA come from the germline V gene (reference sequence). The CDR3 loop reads CSARDFGLPYQETQYF. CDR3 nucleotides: TGCAGTGCTAGAGATTTCGGACTACCGTACCAAGAGACCCAGTACTTC.

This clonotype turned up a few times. This chain's CDR3 is CASSFGQGADGYTF. For the CDR3, the DNA is TGTGCCAGCAGCTTTGGACAGGGGGCGGATGGCTACACCTTC. V usage is TRBV7-9 and J usage is TRBJ1-2, with TRBD1 identical over 11 bases. The CDR3 consists of 14 residues. Germline assignment: CDR1 SEHNR and CDR2 FQNEAQ (reference sequence). The V and J ends lost 3 bases and 6 bases, in that order; junction bases with no gene match: 3.

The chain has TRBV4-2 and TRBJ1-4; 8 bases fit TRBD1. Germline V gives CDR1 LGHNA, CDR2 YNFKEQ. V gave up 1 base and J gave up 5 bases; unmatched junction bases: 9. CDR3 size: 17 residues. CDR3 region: CASSQGNWGQANEKLFF. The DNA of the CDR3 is TGTGCCAGCAGCCAAGGAAATTGGGGACAGGCGAATGAAAAACTGTTTTTT.

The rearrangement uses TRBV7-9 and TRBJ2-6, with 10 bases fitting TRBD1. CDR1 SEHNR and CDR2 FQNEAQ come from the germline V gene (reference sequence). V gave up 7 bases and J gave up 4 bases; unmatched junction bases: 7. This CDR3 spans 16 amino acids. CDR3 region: CASTGQGTSGANVLTF. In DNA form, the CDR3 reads TGTGCCAGCACGGGACAGGGGACGTCCGGGGCCAACGTCCTGACTTTC.

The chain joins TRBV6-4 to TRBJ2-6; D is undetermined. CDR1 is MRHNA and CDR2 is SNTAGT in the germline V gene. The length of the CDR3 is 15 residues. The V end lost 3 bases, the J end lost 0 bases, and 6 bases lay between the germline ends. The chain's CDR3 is CASSEKSSGANVLTF. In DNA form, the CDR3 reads TGTGCCAGCAGTGAGAAAAGCTCTGGGGCCAACGTCCTGACTTTC.

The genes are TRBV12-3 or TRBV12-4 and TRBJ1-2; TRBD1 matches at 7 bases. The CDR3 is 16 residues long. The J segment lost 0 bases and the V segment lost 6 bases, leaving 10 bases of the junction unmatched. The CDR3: CASSIRDSRTNYGYTF. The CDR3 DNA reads TGTGCCAGCAGCATACGGGACAGCAGAACTAACTATGGCTACACCTTC.

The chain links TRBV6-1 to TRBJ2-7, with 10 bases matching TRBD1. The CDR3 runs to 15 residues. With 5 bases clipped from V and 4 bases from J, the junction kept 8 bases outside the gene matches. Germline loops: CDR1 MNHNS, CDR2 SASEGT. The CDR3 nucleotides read TGTGCCAGCAGTCTAAGACAGGGGGCGCCTTACGAGCAGTACTTC. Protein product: CASSLRQGAPYEQYF.

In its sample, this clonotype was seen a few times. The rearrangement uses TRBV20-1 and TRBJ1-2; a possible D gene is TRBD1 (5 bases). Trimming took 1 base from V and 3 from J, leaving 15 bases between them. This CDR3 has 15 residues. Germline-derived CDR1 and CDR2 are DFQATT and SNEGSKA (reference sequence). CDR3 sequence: CSARVPREDYYGYTF. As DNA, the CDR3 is TGCAGTGCTAGAGTCCCCAGGGAGGACTACTATGGCTACACCTTC.

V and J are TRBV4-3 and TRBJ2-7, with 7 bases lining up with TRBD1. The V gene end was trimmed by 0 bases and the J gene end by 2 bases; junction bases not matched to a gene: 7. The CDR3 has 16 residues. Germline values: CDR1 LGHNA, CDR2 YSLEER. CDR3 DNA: TGCGCCAGCAGCCAAGATCCAAGGGGGCTACCCTACGAGCAGTACTTC. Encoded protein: CASSQDPRGLPYEQYF.

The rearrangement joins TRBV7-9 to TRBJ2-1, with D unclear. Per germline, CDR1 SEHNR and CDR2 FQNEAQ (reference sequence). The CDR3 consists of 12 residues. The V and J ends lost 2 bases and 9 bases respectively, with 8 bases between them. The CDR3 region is CASSLSPPEQFF. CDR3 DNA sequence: TGTGCCAGCAGCTTATCCCCCCCTGAGCAGTTCTTC.

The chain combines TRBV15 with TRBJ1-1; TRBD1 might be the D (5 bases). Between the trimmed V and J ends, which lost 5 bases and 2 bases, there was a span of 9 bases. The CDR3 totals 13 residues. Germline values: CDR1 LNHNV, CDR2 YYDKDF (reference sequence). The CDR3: CATSFQGNTEAFF. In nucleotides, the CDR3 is TGTGCCACCAGCTTCCAGGGTAACACTGAAGCTTTCTTT.

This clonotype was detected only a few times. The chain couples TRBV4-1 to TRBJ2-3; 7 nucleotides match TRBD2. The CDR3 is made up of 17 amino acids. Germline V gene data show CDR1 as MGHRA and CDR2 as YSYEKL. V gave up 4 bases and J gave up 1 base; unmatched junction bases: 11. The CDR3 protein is CASSPWTRAEGTDTQYF. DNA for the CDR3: TGCGCCAGCAGCCCTTGGACTAGAGCCGAGGGCACAGATACGCAGTATTTT.

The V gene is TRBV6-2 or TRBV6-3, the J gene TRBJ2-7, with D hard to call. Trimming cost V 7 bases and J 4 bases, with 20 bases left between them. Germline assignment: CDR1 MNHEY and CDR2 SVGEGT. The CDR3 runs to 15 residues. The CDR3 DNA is TGTGCCAGCACTCTGGACCCCGGGTGGGATTACGAGCAGTACTTC. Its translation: CASTLDPGWDYEQYF.